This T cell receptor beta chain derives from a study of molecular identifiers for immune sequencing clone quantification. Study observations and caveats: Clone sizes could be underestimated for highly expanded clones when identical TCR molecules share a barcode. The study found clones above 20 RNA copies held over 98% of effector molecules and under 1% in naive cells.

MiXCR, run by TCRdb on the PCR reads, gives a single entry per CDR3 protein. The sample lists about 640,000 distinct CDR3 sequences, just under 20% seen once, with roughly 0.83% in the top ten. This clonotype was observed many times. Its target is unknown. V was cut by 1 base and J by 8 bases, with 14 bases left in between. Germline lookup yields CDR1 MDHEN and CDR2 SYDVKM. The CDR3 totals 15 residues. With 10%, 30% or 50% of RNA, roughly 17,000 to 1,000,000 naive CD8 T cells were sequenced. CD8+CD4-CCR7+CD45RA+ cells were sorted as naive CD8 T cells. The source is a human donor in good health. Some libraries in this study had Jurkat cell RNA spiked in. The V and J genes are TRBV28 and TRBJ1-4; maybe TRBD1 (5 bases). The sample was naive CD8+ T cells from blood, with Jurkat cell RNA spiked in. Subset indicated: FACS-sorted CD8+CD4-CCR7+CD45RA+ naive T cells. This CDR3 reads CASSLFVGAEEKLFF. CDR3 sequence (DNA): TGTGCCAGCAGTTTATTCGTAGGGGCCGAGGAAAAACTGTTTTTT.